These T cell receptor beta chains were read from a single sample in a study of blood T cell repertoires in COVID-19. Clones were sequenced by immunoSEQ multiplex PCR, and TCRdb holds only the in-frame ones, with some missing. The data show some 390,000 clones, approximately 87% seen once. The sequenced sample was peripheral blood. The receptors originated from a woman aged 55-69 years with COVID-19, enrolled during active disease. CDR3s include the opening cysteine and the closing phenylalanine or tryptophan. The D gene is left open where the match is weak. Not every row has a clone size; where given, it reads once, few, many or a size class.

V	D	size	J	DNA	CDR3
TRBV15	.	.	TRBJ2-7	TGTGCCACCAGCAGAGACAGGGGCTCCTACGAGCAGTACTTC	CATSRDRGSYEQYF
TRBV5-1	TRBD1	.	TRBJ1-5	TGCGCCAGCAGCTTGGGACAGGGTGGCAATCAGCCCCAGCATTTT	CASSLGQGGNQPQHF
TRBV5-8	TRBD1	once	TRBJ1-5	TGTGCCAGCAGCCCGGACAGGAATAGCAATCAGCCCCAGCATTTT	CASSPDRNSNQPQHF
TRBV27	TRBD1	.	TRBJ2-1	TGTGCCAGCAGCTCGATAGGGACAGGGATTAGCGATGAGCAGTTCTTC	CASSSIGTGISDEQFF
TRBV19	TRBD1	.	TRBJ2-7	TGTGCCAGTAGTTGGGACAGTGCCTACGAGCAGTACTTC	CASSWDSAYEQYF
TRBV6-5	.	.	TRBJ1-1	TGTGCCAGCATCGCCGTCGGGGGGGGAGCTTTCTTT	CASIAVGGGAFF
TRBV3-1/TRBV3-2	.	.	TRBJ1-2	TGTGCCAGCAGCCGAGGGGGTTATGGCTACACCTTC	CASSRGGYGYTF
TRBV9	.	.	TRBJ2-7	TGTGCCAGCAGCGTAGCTCCAGGGAGGTACGAGCAGTACTTC	CASSVAPGRYEQYF
TRBV6-6	.	.	TRBJ2-7	TGTGCCAGCAGTCAAGGGGCACGCTACGAGCAGTACTTC	CASSQGARYEQYF
TRBV3-1/TRBV3-2	TRBD1	.	TRBJ1-4	TGTGCCAGCAGCCAAAGACAGGGTAATGAAAAACTGTTTTTT	CASSQRQGNEKLFF
TRBV4-2	TRBD1	.	TRBJ1-3	TGTGCCAGCAGCCAAGATTATCGGACAGGGGTAAACACCATATATTTT	CASSQDYRTGVNTIYF
TRBV6-5	.	.	TRBJ1-2	TGTGCCACCTCTCGGACAGCAGCTAACTATGGCTACACCTTC	CATSRTAANYGYTF
TRBV20-1	TRBD2	.	TRBJ2-3	TGCAGTGCTAGTCCTAGCGGGGGGATGGGAGATACGCAGTATTTT	CSASPSGGMGDTQYF
TRBV3-1/TRBV3-2	.	few	TRBJ2-7	TGTGCCAGCAGCCAAGAATCAGGGGCCTACTACGAGCAGTACTTC	CASSQESGAYYEQYF
TRBV18	TRBD2	.	TRBJ2-3	TGTGCCAGCTCACCAAAAAGCGGGGGACCTAGCACAGATACGCAGTATTTT	CASSPKSGGPSTDTQYF
TRBV7-9	.	.	TRBJ1-4	TGTGCCAGCATCTCACAGGGCCTAGATGAAAAACTGTTTTTT	CASISQGLDEKLFF
TRBV6-1	.	.	TRBJ1-2	TGTGCCAGCAGTGAATCGGGGAGTTATGGCTACACCTTC	CASSESGSYGYTF
TRBV12-5	.	once	TRBJ1-5	TGTGCTAGTGGTTTGGTAGGGAATTCGGGACAGCCCCAGCATTTT	CASGLVGNSGQPQHF
TRBV3-1/TRBV3-2	TRBD1	.	TRBJ1-4	TGTGCCAGCAGCCACCGGGGCCCAAGACAGGGCGGTTTAGAAAAACTGTTTTTT	CASSHRGPRQGGLEKLFF
TRBV2	.	.	TRBJ2-2	TGTGCCAGCAGTGTGTGGCAGAACACCGGGGAGCTGTTTTTT	CASSVWQNTGELFF
TRBV9	.	.	TRBJ1-3	TGTGCCAGCAGCGTAGTGGCAGGGTTCTCTGGAAACACCATATATTTT	CASSVVAGFSGNTIYF
TRBV7-3	TRBD1	.	TRBJ2-7	TGTGCCAGCAGCTCCGGGACAGGGCTTGAGCAGTACTTC	CASSSGTGLEQYF
TRBV5-1	TRBD2	.	TRBJ2-3	TGCGCCAGCAGCTTGGCCCGCAGCGGGGGGGCCACAGATACGCAGTATTTT	CASSLARSGGATDTQYF
TRBV24-1	.	.	TRBJ2-3	TGTGCCACCAGTGATCCGTTGGAGGATACGCAGTATTTT	CATSDPLEDTQYF
TRBV19	.	.	TRBJ2-4	TGTGCCAGTAGTATAGGGGGAGGGGGGAAAAACATTCAGTACTTC	CASSIGGGGKNIQYF
TRBV6-2/TRBV6-3	.	.	TRBJ1-2	TGTGCCAGCAGTTACACGATACCGGGGATTTTGGGCGGCTACACCTTC	CASSYTIPGILGGYTF
TRBV14	.	once	TRBJ1-1	TGTGCCAGCAGCCAAGAGAGGCCTTTTACTGAAGCTTTCTTT	CASSQERPFTEAFF
TRBV12-3/TRBV12-4	.	.	TRBJ1-6	TGTGCCAGCAGTTTTGAGTTTTCACCCCTCCACTTT	CASSFEFSPLHF
TRBV5-1	TRBD2	.	TRBJ2-5	TGCGCCAGCAGCTTGATGGGCGGGGGGGTTCAAGAGACCCAGTACTTC	CASSLMGGGVQETQYF
TRBV14	TRBD1	.	TRBJ2-5	TGTGCCAGCAGCCGAGCCGGGACAGGGTCGAAGACCCAGTACTTC	CASSRAGTGSKTQYF